One sample yielded the 18 T cell receptor beta chains listed below, sequenced in a study of CD8 T cells in ankylosing spondylitis. Whole-study results and caveats: Made up of fewer than ten highly homologous variants, a TCR beta motif appeared characteristic of ankylosing spondylitis blood.

TCRdb recomputed calls from the 5' RACE reads with MiXCR, one row per CDR3 protein. Among around 490,000 distinct CDR3 sequences listed, about 5% were seen once. Their specific antigens are unknown. The sample taken for sequencing was blood, either unsorted or a sorted T cell fraction (not recorded which). The receptor set was obtained from a male donor with ankylosing spondylitis.

At least ten counts were recorded for this clonotype. The chain joins TRBV20-1 to TRBJ1-1; no definite D call. The V end lost 6 bases, the J end lost 0 bases, and 17 bases lay between the germline ends. The CDR3 consists of 15 residues. CDR1 DFQATT and CDR2 SNEGSKA come from the germline V gene (reference sequence). The CDR3 DNA sequence: TGCAGTGCGTTCCACCCCGTCAGTGTGAACACTGAAGCTTTCTTT. This sequence encodes CSAFHPVSVNTEAFF.

This clonotype was counted at least ten times. The rearrangement links TRBV15 to TRBJ1-1; D remains ambiguous. V lost 1 base, J lost 10 bases, and 7 bases lay in between. The CDR3 contains 11 residues. The germline gives CDR1 LNHNV, CDR2 YYDKDF (reference sequence). The chain's CDR3 is CATSRGPGAFF. As DNA, the CDR3 is TGTGCCACCAGCAGAGGTCCTGGAGCTTTCTTT.

This clonotype was found many times. The chain couples TRBV5-1 to TRBJ2-3, with 11 positions matching TRBD2. Unmatched junction bases numbered 2, after V lost 4 bases and J lost 4 bases. Germline CDR1 and CDR2: SGHRS and YFSETQ. This CDR3 contains 14 residues. CDR3 nucleotides: TGCGCCAGCAGCCCACTAGCGGGAGCAGATACGCAGTATTTT. Its translation is CASSPLAGADTQYF.

This clonotype was seen many times. J is TRBJ2-7 and V is TRBV29-1; 9 bases line up with TRBD2. Per germline, CDR1 SQVTM and CDR2 ANQGSEA. J lost 2 bases, V lost 7 bases, and 3 bases had no gene match. The CDR3 has 12 amino acids. The CDR3 coding sequence is TGCAGCGCGACTAGCGGACCCTACGAGCAGTACTTC. Its protein product is CSATSGPYEQYF.

In its sample, this clonotype was seen many times. The chain has TRBV7-9 and TRBJ2-3; D possibly corresponds to TRBD1 (6 bases). In germline, CDR1 is SEHNR, CDR2 FQNEAQ (reference sequence). Trimming shortened V by 5 bases and J by 4 bases, and 10 bases separated the two germline ends. The CDR3 is made up of 13 amino acids. CDR3 sequence (DNA): TGTGCCAGCAGCCAGGGGACCGCAGATACGCAGTATTTT. The encoded protein is CASSQGTADTQYF.

This clonotype came up many times. The chain joins TRBV28 to TRBJ2-1, with D hard to call. CDR1 is MDHEN and CDR2 is SYDVKM in the germline V gene. Trimming stripped 3 bases from V and 6 bases from J, with 9 bases between. The CDR3 runs 13 residues. The CDR3 sequence is CASSLPSSNEQFF. CDR3 nucleotide sequence: TGTGCCAGCAGTTTGCCCTCTAGCAATGAGCAGTTCTTC.

Many counts were recorded for this clonotype. This chain connects TRBV20-1 to TRBJ2-4, with D tentatively TRBD1 or TRBD2 (5 bases each). Germline V gene lookup returns CDR1 DFQATT and CDR2 SNEGSKA (reference sequence). Trimming pared 3 bases from V and 9 bases from J, leaving 15 bases between. The CDR3 loop spans 13 amino acids. CDR3 sequence (DNA): TGCAGTGCTAGGTCGGGACGGTGGGGCATTCAGTACTTC. It encodes CSARSGRWGIQYF.

This clonotype was observed many times. The J gene is TRBJ1-5, the V gene TRBV24-1; maybe TRBD1 (5 bases). Deletions cut 4 bases from V and 5 bases from J, with 8 bases between. Germline V gives CDR1 KGHDR, CDR2 SFDVKD. The CDR3 covers 13 residues. CDR3 amino acids: CATSDRDHQPQHF. DNA of the CDR3: TGTGCCACCAGTGACAGGGATCATCAGCCCCAGCATTTT.

This clonotype was seen at least ten times. This chain links TRBV12-3 or TRBV12-4 with TRBJ2-2; maybe TRBD1 (6 bases). The CDR3 extends over 16 amino acids. V lost 6 bases to trimming and J lost 6 bases, with 20 bases between them. The CDR3 region is CASSSRGQSVPGELFF. In nucleotides, the CDR3 is TGTGCCAGCAGCTCCCGCGGACAGTCGGTCCCCGGGGAGCTGTTTTTT.

This clonotype was recorded at least ten times. The genes are TRBV5-1 and TRBJ2-2; TRBD1 might be the D (6 bases). The V end was cut by 4 bases, the J end by 6 bases, with 13 bases between. Germline-derived CDR1 and CDR2 are SGHRS and YFSETQ. The CDR3 covers 14 residues. The chain's CDR3 is CASSPTGTPGELFF. For the CDR3, the DNA is TGCGCCAGCAGCCCAACAGGGACCCCCGGGGAGCTGTTTTTT.

The rearrangement links TRBV4-2 to TRBJ2-7, with 7 nucleotides matching TRBD1. The germline gives CDR1 LGHNA, CDR2 YNFKEQ. V lost 1 base to trimming and J lost 5 bases; unmatched junction nucleotides: 8. CDR3 length: 15 residues. This CDR3 reads CASSQVPGQINEQYF. CDR3 DNA: TGTGCCAGCAGCCAAGTTCCGGGACAGATCAACGAGCAGTACTTC.

As for this clonotype: A much larger clone is a single base away; this may be a read error. The chain couples TRBV9 to TRBJ2-5, with TRBD1 matching over 7 bases. V shed 2 bases, J shed 7 bases, and the junction held 11 bases outside the gene matches. CDR1 is SGDLS, CDR2 YYNGEE, per germline. The CDR3 is 15 amino acids. CDR3 loop: CASSVLGGHMGTQYF. As DNA, the CDR3 is TGTGCCAGCAGCGTCCTAGGGGGCCATATGGGGACCCAGTACTTC.

This clonotype was recorded many times. V and J are TRBV27 and TRBJ1-6; TRBD1 is a possible D gene (6 bases). Trimming cost V 3 bases and J 7 bases, with 10 bases left between them. The CDR3 has 14 amino acids. Germline V gives CDR1 MNHEY, CDR2 SMNVEV (reference sequence). CDR3 nucleotide sequence: TGTGCCAGCAGTTTGGGACATACGAATTCACCCCTCCACTTT. It specifies CASSLGHTNSPLHF.

This clonotype was counted many times. The chain couples TRBV12-3 or TRBV12-4 to TRBJ2-3, with D maybe TRBD2 (5 bases). V lost 3 bases, J lost 4 bases, and 14 bases lay in between. This CDR3 is built from 15 residues. The CDR3 reads CASSFGRVIADTQYF. The CDR3 coding sequence is TGTGCCAGCAGTTTCGGGCGGGTGATTGCAGATACGCAGTATTTT.

The chain combines TRBV25-1 with TRBJ2-7; 9 nucleotides line up with TRBD1. The V gene end was trimmed by 3 bases and the J gene end by 1 base; junction bases not matched to a gene: 7. Germline CDR1 and CDR2: MGHDK and SYGVNS. CDR3 length: 16 residues. The CDR3 reads CASSDPGQGKSYEQYF. In DNA form, the CDR3 reads TGTGCCAGCAGTGACCCGGGACAGGGTAAATCCTACGAGCAGTACTTC.

This clonotype was picked up many times. The rearrangement links TRBV18 to TRBJ2-7, with 7 bases lining up with TRBD2. Germline CDR1 is KGHSH and CDR2 is LQKENI. The CDR3 loop spans 14 amino acids. With V trimmed by 2 bases and J by 5 bases, 6 bases remained unmatched. CDR3 region: CASSPGGGPDEQYF. CDR3 bases: TGTGCCAGCTCACCAGGCGGGGGACCGGACGAGCAGTACTTC.

This clonotype was counted ten times or more. This chain links TRBV29-1 with TRBJ1-2, with D hard to call. The CDR3 length is 11 residues. Germline V gene sequence: CDR1 SQVTM, CDR2 ANQGSEA. Trimming pared 6 bases from V and 1 base from J, leaving 6 bases between. The CDR3 region is CSVDGNYGYTF. The CDR3 nucleotides are TGCAGCGTGGACGGTAACTATGGCTACACCTTC.

This clonotype occurred many times. The genes are TRBV20-1 and TRBJ1-2, with D uncertain. Germline CDR1 reads DFQATT; CDR2 reads SNEGSKA (reference sequence). The V end was cut by 5 bases, the J end by 5 bases, with 15 bases between. The CDR3 has 13 amino acids. As DNA, the CDR3 is TGCAGTGCTTGGTCCCCCCTTGAATATGGCTACACCTTC. It is translated as CSAWSPLEYGYTF.